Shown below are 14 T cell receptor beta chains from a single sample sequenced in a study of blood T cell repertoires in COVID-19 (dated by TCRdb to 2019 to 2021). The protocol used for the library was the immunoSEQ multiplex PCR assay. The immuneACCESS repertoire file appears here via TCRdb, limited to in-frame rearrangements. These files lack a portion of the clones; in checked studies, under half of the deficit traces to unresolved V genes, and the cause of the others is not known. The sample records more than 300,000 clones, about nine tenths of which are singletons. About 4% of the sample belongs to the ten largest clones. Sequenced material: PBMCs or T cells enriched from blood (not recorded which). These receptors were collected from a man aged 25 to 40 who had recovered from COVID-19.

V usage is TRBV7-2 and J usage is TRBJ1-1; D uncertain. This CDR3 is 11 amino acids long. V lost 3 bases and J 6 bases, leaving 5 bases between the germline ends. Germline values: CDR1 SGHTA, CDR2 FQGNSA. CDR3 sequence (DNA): TGTGCCAGCAGCTTTAATCCTGAAGCTTTCTTT. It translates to CASSFNPEAFF.

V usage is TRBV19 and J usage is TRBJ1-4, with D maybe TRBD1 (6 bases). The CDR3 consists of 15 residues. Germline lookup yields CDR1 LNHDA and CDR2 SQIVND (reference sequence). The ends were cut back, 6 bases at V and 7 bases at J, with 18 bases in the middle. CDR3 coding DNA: TGTGCCAGTAGGAGTGAAGGGCAGGGGAGTGAAAAACTGTTTTTT. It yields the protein CASRSEGQGSEKLFF.

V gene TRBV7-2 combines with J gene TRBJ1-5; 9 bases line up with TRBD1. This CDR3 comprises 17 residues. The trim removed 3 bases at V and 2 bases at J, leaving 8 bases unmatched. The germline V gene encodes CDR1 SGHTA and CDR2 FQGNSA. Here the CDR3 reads CASSLGTGGLGNQPQHF. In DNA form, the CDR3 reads TGTGCCAGCAGCTTGGGAACAGGGGGCTTAGGCAATCAGCCCCAGCATTTT.

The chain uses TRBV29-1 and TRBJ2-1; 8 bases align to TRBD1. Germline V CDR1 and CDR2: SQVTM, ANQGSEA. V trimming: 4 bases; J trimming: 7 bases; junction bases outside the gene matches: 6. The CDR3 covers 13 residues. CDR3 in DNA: TGCAGCGTTGGGGCAGGGGGCGGGAATGAGCAGTTCTTC. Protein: CSVGAGGGNEQFF.

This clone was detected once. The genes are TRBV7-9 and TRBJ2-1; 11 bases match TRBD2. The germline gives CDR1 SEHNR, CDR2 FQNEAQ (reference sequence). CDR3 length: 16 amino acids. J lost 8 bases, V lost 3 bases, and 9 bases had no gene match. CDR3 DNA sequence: TGTGCCAGCAGCTTCGCCGGGACTAGCGGTAATCATGAGCAGTTCTTC. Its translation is CASSFAGTSGNHEQFF.

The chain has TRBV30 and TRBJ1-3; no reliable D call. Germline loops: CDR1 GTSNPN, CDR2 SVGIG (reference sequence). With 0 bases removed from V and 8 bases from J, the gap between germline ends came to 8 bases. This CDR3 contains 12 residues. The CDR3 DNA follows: TGTGCCTGGAGTGTATACCAGTACACCATATATTTT. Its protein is CAWSVYQYTIYF.

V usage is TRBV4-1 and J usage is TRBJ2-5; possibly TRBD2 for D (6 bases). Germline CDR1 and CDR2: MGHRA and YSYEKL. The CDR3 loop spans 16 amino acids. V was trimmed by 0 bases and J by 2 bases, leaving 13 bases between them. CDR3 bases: TGCGCCAGCAGCCAAGATTTCGGGGCGGGGCAAGAGACCCAGTACTTC. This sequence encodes CASSQDFGAGQETQYF.

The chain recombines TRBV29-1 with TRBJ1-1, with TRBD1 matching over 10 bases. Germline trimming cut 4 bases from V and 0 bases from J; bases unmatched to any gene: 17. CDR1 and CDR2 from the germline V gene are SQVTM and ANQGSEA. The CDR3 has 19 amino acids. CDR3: CSVVSGLDRGIHMNTEAFF. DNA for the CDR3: TGCAGCGTTGTGAGCGGGTTGGACAGGGGGATTCACATGAACACTGAAGCTTTCTTT.

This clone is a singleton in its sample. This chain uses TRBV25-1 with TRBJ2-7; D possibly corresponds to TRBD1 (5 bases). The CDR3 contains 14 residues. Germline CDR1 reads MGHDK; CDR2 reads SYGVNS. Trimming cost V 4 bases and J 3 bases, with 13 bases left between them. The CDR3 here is CASSGGPKIYEQYF. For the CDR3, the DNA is TGTGCCAGCAGTGGGGGCCCGAAAATCTACGAGCAGTACTTC.

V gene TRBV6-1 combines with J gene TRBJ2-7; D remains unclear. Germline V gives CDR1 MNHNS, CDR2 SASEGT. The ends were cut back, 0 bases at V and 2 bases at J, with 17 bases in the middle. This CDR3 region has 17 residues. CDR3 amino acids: CASSEADVSSIPYEQYF. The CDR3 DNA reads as TGTGCCAGCAGTGAAGCGGATGTCTCTAGTATCCCCTACGAGCAGTACTTC.

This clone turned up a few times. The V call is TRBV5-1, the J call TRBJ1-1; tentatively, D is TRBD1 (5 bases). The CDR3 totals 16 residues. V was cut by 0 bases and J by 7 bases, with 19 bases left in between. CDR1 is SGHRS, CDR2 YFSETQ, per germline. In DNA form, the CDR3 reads TGCGCCAGCAGCTTGGCACTCTCACAGGTTTCCGGTGAAGCTTTCTTT. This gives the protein CASSLALSQVSGEAFF.

In DNA form, the CDR3 reads TGTGCCAGCAAGATACAGGGTACACCCTACAATGAGCAGTTCTTC. As protein: CASKIQGTPYNEQFF. V is TRBV6-5 and J is TRBJ2-1; TRBD1 is a possible D gene (6 bases). Germline values: CDR1 MNHEY, CDR2 SVGAGI. The V and J ends lost 7 bases and 2 bases respectively, with 15 bases between them. There are 15 residues in the CDR3.

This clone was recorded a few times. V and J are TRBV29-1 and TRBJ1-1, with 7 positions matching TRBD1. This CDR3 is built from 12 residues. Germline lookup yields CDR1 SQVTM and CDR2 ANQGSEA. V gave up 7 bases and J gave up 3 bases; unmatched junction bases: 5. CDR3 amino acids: CSGAGGYTEAFF. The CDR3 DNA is TGCAGCGGAGCAGGGGGGTACACTGAAGCTTTCTTT.

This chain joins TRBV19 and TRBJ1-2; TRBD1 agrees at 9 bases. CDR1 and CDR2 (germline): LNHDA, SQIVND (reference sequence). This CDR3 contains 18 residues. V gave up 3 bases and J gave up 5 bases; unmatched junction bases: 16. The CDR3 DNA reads TGTGCCAGTAGTATCCTCTATCAGGACAGGGGAGATGGGTATGGCTACACCTTC. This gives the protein CASSILYQDRGDGYGYTF.